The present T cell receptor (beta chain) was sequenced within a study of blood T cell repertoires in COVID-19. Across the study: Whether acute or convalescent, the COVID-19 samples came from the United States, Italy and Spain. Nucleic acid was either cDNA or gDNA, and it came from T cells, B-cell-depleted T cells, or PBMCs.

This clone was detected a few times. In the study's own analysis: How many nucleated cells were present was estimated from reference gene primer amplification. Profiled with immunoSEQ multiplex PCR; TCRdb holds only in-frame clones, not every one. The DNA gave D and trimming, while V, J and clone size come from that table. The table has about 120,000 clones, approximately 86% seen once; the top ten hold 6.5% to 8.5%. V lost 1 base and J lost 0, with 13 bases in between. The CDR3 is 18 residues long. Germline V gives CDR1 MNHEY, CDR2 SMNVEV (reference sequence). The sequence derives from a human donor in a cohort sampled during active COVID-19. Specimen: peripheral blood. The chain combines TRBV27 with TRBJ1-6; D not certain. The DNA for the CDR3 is TGTGCCAGCAGTTTATGGGCAGGATCGAGCTCCTATAATTCACCCCTCCACTTT. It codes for CASSLWAGSSSYNSPLHF.